The 14 T cell receptor beta chains in this list originate from one sample, sequenced in a study of OX40 agonist ivuxolimab in advanced cancers. Profiled with immunoSEQ multiplex PCR; TCRdb holds only in-frame clones, not every one. The sample lists 75,000 to 80,000 clones, around 94% occurring once. The sequences come from CD4+ or CD8+ T cells sorted from blood, collected in a trial of the OX40 agonist ivuxolimab. The origin of the receptors is an adult with an advanced solid tumor such as melanoma, head and neck, liver or kidney cancer.

The chain employs TRBV4-3 and TRBJ1-1; a weak D match, TRBD1 (6 bases). The V gene's germline CDR1 is LGHNA and CDR2 YSLEER. V was trimmed by 0 bases and J by 7 bases, leaving 12 bases between them. The CDR3 contains 14 residues. The CDR3 sequence is CASSQDWDTNEAFF. The CDR3 region has the DNA TGCGCCAGCAGCCAAGATTGGGACACTAATGAAGCTTTCTTT.

The chain uses TRBV18 and TRBJ2-3, with unresolved D. This CDR3 spans 17 amino acids. Germline V gives CDR1 KGHSH, CDR2 LQKENI. V lost 1 base and J 0 bases, leaving 14 bases between the germline ends. CDR3 sequence (DNA): TGTGCCAGCTCACCACGAGGTCCTCGTGCTAGCACAGATACGCAGTATTTT. Residues: CASSPRGPRASTDTQYF.

This clone appeared a single time. The junction does not match germline at one end; this may be a read error. CDR3: CVSSLFDQETQYF. The CDR3 DNA sequence: TGTGTCAGCAGCTTATTTGACCAAGAGACCCAGTACTTC. This sequence joins TRBV7-9 and TRBJ2-5; D unclear. The CDR3 loop spans 13 amino acids. Germline V gives CDR1 SEHNR, CDR2 FQNEAQ (reference sequence).

The chain combines TRBV10-3 with TRBJ1-1; 8 bases fit TRBD1. The J segment lost 4 bases and the V segment lost 6 bases, leaving 13 bases of the junction unmatched. The CDR3 extends over 16 amino acids. CDR1 and CDR2 from the germline V gene are ENHRY and SYGVKD. CDR3 sequence reads: CAISLEMDRAGTEAFF. DNA for the CDR3: TGTGCCATCAGCCTTGAGATGGACAGGGCAGGCACTGAAGCTTTCTTT.

This clone showed up just a few times. The chain links TRBV6-1 to TRBJ1-2; D unclear. The length of the CDR3 is 10 residues. The V end lost 10 bases, the J end lost 5 bases, and 8 bases lay between the germline ends. Germline V CDR1 and CDR2: MNHNS, SASEGT. CDR3 sequence (DNA): TGTGCCACAAGGGAATATGGCTACACCTTC. Its protein product is CATREYGYTF.

The J gene is TRBJ1-5, the V gene TRBV6-4; D ambiguous. With 0 bases removed from V and 4 bases from J, the gap between germline ends came to 13 bases. The CDR3 runs to 16 residues. Germline-derived CDR1 and CDR2 are MRHNA and SNTAGT. The CDR3 sequence is CASSDSSYGENQPQHF. In DNA form, the CDR3 reads TGTGCCAGCAGTGACTCGTCTTATGGGGAGAATCAGCCCCAGCATTTT.

This clone was recorded once. V and J are TRBV6-6 and TRBJ2-3; possibly TRBD1 or TRBD2 for D (6 bases each). CDR3 length: 16 amino acids. The germline CDR1 and CDR2 sequences are MNHNY and SVGAGI (reference sequence). With 1 base removed from V and 6 bases from J, the gap between germline ends came to 17 bases. The DNA of the CDR3 is TGTGCCAGCAGTTACTTGGGGGGCGCGCCGGTGGATACGCAGTATTTT. Protein sequence: CASSYLGGAPVDTQYF.

The V and J genes are TRBV2 and TRBJ2-2; D may be TRBD1 (6 bases). V was shortened by 7 bases and J by 1 base, with 10 bases between the two germline ends. Germline loops: CDR1 SNHLY, CDR2 FYNNEI. The length of the CDR3 is 14 residues. The CDR3 spells CASMRTENTGELFF. CDR3 bases: TGTGCCAGCATGAGGACAGAGAACACCGGGGAGCTGTTTTTT.

The V gene is TRBV4-1, the J gene TRBJ1-2; D gene ambiguous. The germline gives CDR1 MGHRA, CDR2 YSYEKL. The CDR3 has 14 amino acids. V was pared by 4 bases and J by 5 bases, with 14 bases between. The CDR3 spells CASSRVGSNYGYTF. DNA of the CDR3: TGCGCCAGCAGCCGAGTCGGGTCCAATTATGGCTACACCTTC.

This chain uses TRBV7-9 with TRBJ2-4, with 9 bases aligning to TRBD1. The length of the CDR3 is 15 residues. The V and J ends lost 5 bases and 1 base, in that order; junction bases with no gene match: 3. CDR1 and CDR2 from the germline V gene are SEHNR and FQNEAQ (reference sequence). This CDR3 reads CASSEGQGAKNIQYF. The CDR3 bases are TGTGCCAGCAGCGAAGGACAGGGGGCCAAAAACATTCAGTACTTC.

A single count supports this clone. The rearrangement links TRBV10-2 to TRBJ1-6; a possible D gene is TRBD1 (6 bases). V shed 9 bases and J shed 4 bases, with 13 bases lying between them. The CDR3 runs 14 residues. Germline V CDR1 and CDR2: WSHSY, SAAADI. The CDR3, as DNA: TGCGCCAGTATACAGGGAGGTTATAATTCACCCCTCCACTTT. Its translation: CASIQGGYNSPLHF.

CDR3 nucleotides: TGCAGCGTCGTGAGCAAGGGGGGCAGGGGGCTTGACGAGCAGTACTTC. It specifies CSVVSKGGRGLDEQYF. This chain links TRBV29-1 with TRBJ2-7, with 8 nucleotides matching TRBD1. The CDR3 has 16 residues. Trimming took 6 bases from V and 5 from J; bases not matched to a gene: 18. CDR1 is SQVTM, CDR2 ANQGSEA, per germline.

The chain links TRBV2 to TRBJ2-2, with 10 nucleotides matching TRBD1. V lost 7 bases to trimming and J lost 7 bases; unmatched junction nucleotides: 12. The CDR3 has 16 residues. The germline CDR1 and CDR2 sequences are SNHLY and FYNNEI. The CDR3 loop reads CASNYLKTGGLGELFF. The CDR3 region has the DNA TGTGCCAGCAATTACTTAAAGACAGGGGGCCTCGGGGAGCTGTTTTTT.

Only one count was recorded for this clone. The J gene is TRBJ1-3, the V gene TRBV9; D uncertain. Germline values: CDR1 SGDLS, CDR2 YYNGEE. The length of the CDR3 is 12 residues. The ends were cut back, 3 bases at V and 4 bases at J, with 5 bases in the middle. The CDR3 loop is CASSAIGNTIYF. Written as DNA, the CDR3 is TGTGCCAGCAGCGCCATCGGAAACACCATATATTTT.